This T cell receptor beta chain was sequenced during a study of patients and donors after allogeneic stem cell transplantation. TCRdb called the RT-PCR reads again in MiXCR, with one record for every CDR3 protein. The table records tens of thousands of distinct CDR3 sequences, 7% to 8.5% of them present only once. This clonotype came up many times. The sequencing sample was made of blood, either unsorted or a sorted T cell fraction (not recorded which). This TCR derives from a human donor who was either an allogeneic HSCT recipient or a stem cell or donor lymphocyte infusion donor (not recorded which). It is not recorded whose cells these are; they may come from a transplant donor.

CDR3 sequence reads: CATSRGRQAASYEQYF. The DNA for the CDR3 is TGTGCCACCAGCAGGGGGAGACAGGCCGCCTCCTACGAGCAGTACTTC. The J gene is TRBJ2-7, the V gene TRBV15; TRBD1 is a possible D gene (6 bases). The CDR3 has 16 amino acids. V was shortened by 3 bases and J by 0 bases, with 15 bases between the two germline ends. CDR1 and CDR2 from the germline V gene are LNHNV and YYDKDF (reference sequence).